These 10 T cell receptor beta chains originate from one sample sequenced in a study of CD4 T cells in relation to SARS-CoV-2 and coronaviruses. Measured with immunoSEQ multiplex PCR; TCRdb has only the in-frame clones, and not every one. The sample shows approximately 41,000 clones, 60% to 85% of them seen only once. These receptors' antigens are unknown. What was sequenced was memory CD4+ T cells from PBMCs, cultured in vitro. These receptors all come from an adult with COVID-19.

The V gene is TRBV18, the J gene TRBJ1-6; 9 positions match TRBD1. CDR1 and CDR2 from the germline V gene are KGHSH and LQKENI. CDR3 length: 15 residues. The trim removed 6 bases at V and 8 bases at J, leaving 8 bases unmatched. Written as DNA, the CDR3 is TGTGCCAGCTCTGAGTGGGGACAGGGAGATTCACCCCTCCACTTT. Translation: CASSEWGQGDSPLHF.

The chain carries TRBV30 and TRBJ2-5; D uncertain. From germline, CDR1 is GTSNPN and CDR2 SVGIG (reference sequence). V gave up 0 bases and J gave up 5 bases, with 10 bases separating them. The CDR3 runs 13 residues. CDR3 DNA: TGTGCCTGGAGTGTACTTGCTTTTGAGACCCAGTACTTC. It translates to CAWSVLAFETQYF.

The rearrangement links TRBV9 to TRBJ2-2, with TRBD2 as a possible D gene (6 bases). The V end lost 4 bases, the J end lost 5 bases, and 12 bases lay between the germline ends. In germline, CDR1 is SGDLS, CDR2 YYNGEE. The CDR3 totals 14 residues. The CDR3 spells CASSPSAETGELFF. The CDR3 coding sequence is TGTGCCAGCAGCCCTAGCGCTGAAACCGGGGAGCTGTTTTTT.

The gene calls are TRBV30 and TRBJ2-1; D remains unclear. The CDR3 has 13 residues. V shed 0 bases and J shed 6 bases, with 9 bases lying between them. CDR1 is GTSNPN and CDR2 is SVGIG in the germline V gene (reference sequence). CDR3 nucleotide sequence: TGTGCCTGGAGTGTCTGGGATTCCAATGAGCAGTTCTTC. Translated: CAWSVWDSNEQFF.

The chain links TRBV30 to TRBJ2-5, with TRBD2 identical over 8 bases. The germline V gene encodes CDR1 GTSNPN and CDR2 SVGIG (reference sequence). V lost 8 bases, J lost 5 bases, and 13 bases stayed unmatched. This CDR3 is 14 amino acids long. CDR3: CAGGREGSWETQYF. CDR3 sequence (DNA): TGTGCCGGAGGTCGGGAGGGCAGTTGGGAGACCCAGTACTTC.

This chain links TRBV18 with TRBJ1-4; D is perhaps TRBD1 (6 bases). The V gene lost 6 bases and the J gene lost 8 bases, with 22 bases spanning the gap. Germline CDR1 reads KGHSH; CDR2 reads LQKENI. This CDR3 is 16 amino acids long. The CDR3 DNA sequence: TGTGCCAGCTCCCAGGGACAAACAGCGTTAGGAGAAAAACTGTTTTTT. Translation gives CASSQGQTALGEKLFF.

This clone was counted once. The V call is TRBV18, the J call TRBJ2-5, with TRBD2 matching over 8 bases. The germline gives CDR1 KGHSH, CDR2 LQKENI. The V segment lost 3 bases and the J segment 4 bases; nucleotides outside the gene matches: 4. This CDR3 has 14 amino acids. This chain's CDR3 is CASSPSGTGETQYF. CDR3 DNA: TGTGCCAGCTCACCTAGCGGGACGGGAGAGACCCAGTACTTC.

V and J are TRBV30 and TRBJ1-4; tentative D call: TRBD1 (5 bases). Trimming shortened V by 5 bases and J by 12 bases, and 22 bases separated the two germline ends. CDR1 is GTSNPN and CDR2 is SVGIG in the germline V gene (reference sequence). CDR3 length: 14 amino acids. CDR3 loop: CAWGAGSVGTELFF. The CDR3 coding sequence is TGTGCCTGGGGGGCAGGCTCGGTTGGGACGGAACTGTTTTTT.

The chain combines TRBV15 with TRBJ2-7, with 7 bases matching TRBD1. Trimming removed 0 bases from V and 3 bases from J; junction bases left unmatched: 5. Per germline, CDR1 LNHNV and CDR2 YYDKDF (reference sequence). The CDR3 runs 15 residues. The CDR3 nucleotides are TGTGCCACCAGCAGAGATCCGCGACAGGGCTACGAGCAGTACTTC. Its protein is CATSRDPRQGYEQYF. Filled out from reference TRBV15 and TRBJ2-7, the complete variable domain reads DAMVIQNPRYQVTQFGKPVTLSCSQTLNHNVMYWYQQKSSQAPKLLFHYYDKDFNNEADTPDNFQSRRPNTSFCFLDIRSPGLGDTAMYLCATSRDPRQGYEQYFGPGTRLTVT.

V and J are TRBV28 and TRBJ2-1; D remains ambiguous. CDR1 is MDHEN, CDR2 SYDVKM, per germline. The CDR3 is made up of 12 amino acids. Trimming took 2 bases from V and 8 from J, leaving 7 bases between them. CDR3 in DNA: TGTGCCAGCAGTTTAGGCGGCGATGAGCAGTTCTTC. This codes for CASSLGGDEQFF.